The 4 T cell receptor beta chains below were found in one sample sequenced in a study of blood T cell repertoires in COVID-19. Only in-frame clones appear in the TCRdb table, and some are missing; sequencing was by immunoSEQ multiplex PCR. Among fewer than 250,000 clones listed, 80% to 90% were seen once. What was sequenced was peripheral blood. These receptors all come from a woman aged 50 to 60 with acute or convalescent COVID-19.

This clone was recorded only once. This chain joins TRBV10-3 and TRBJ1-3, with 7 bases lining up with TRBD1. The CDR3 extends over 14 amino acids. Germline CDR1 and CDR2: ENHRY and SYGVKD. Trimming cost V 8 bases and J 1 base; bases outside gene matches: 5. This CDR3 is CAIRWDSSGNTIYF. The CDR3 DNA reads TGTGCCATCCGGTGGGACAGTTCTGGAAACACCATATATTTT.

As regards this clone: Distinct nucleotide sequences in the sample also encode this CDR3. The chain has TRBV7-9 and TRBJ1-1, with 9 bases identical to TRBD1. This CDR3 is built from 15 residues. CDR1 is SEHNR and CDR2 is FQNEAQ in the germline V gene (reference sequence). J gave up 5 bases and V 1 base, and 5 bases lay outside the gene matches. The CDR3 protein is CASSLGGQGGTEAFF. CDR3 coding DNA: TGTGCCAGCAGCTTAGGGGGACAGGGCGGGACTGAAGCTTTCTTT.

This chain uses TRBV9 with TRBJ2-3; TRBD1 might be the D (6 bases). The CDR3 runs 16 residues. Germline lookup yields CDR1 SGDLS and CDR2 YYNGEE. The germline V and J ends were trimmed by 3 bases and 0 bases, with 14 bases remaining between them. CDR3: CASSASGAFSTDTQYF. CDR3 nucleotides: TGTGCCAGCAGCGCGTCAGGGGCCTTTAGCACAGATACGCAGTATTTT.

Worth noting for this clone: Distinct nucleotide sequences in the sample also encode this CDR3. The rearrangement joins TRBV5-1 to TRBJ2-5; 13 bases are a match to TRBD2. V lost 4 bases to trimming and J lost 5 bases; unmatched junction nucleotides: 5. CDR3 length equals 15 residues. Germline V lookup: CDR1 SGHRS, CDR2 YFSETQ. The CDR3 DNA reads as TGCGCCAGCAGCCTAGGGACTAGCGGGAAGGAGACCCAGTACTTC. Its protein product is CASSLGTSGKETQYF.